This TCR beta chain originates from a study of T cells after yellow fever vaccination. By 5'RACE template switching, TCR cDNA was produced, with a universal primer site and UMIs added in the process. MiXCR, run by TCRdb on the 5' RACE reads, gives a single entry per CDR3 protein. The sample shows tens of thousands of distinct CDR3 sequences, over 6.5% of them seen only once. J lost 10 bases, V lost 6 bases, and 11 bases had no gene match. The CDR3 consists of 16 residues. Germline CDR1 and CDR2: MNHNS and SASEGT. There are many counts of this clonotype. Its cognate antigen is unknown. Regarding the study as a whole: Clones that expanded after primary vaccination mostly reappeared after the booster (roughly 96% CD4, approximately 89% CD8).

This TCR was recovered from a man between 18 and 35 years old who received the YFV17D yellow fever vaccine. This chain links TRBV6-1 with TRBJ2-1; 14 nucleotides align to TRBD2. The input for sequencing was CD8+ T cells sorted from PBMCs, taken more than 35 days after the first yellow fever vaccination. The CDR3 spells CASRVGTSGGLGEQFF. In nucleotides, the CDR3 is TGTGCCAGCAGGGTCGGGACTAGCGGGGGCTTAGGGGAGCAGTTCTTC.